The source of this TCR beta chain is a study of blood T cell repertoires in COVID-19. Study at large: From the United States, Italy and Spain came samples of acute and convalescent COVID-19. PBMCs, B-cell-depleted T cells, or T cells provided the cDNA or gDNA that made up the material.

V was shortened by 5 bases and J by 1 base, with 14 bases between the two germline ends. Germline assignment: CDR1 LNHDA and CDR2 SQIVND (reference sequence). The CDR3 contains 16 residues. Study processing details: It was from reference gene primer amplification that nucleated cell counts were estimated. The repertoire was sequenced with immunoSEQ multiplex PCR; TCRdb's copy has only in-frame clones and lacks some. V and J calls and clone size are as listed in that table; D and trimming were resolved from the DNA. The sample holds roughly 120,000 clones; 60% to 85% are singletons and the top ten take approximately 4.2%.

The TCR was taken from a human donor in a cohort sampled during active or convalescent COVID-19. This sequence joins TRBV19 and TRBJ2-2; D possibly corresponds to TRBD2 (5 bases). The sequencing input was peripheral blood. CDR3 nucleotide sequence: TGTGCCAGTAGTGGACGACTAACGAAGAACACCGGGGAGCTGTTTTTT. This translates into CASSGRLTKNTGELFF.